The 27 T cell receptor beta chains below come from one sample, sequenced in a study of cytomegalovirus exposure and HLA in healthy donors. This PCR relied on a set of 60 Vbeta primers and 13 Jbeta primers. Data came from immunoSEQ multiplex PCR; TCRdb stores just in-frame clones and leaves some out. The profile shows over 100,000 clones, around 76% of them singletons. The sample consisted of PBMCs. The receptors were gathered from a male donor in good health and CMV-seronegative.

This chain joins TRBV7-9 and TRBJ2-5, with D maybe TRBD1 (5 bases). V lost 1 base, J lost 2 bases, and 8 bases lay in between. Looked up from germline, CDR1 is SEHNR and CDR2 is FQNEAQ (reference sequence). The CDR3 contains 14 residues. The CDR3 nucleotides read TGTGCCAGCAGCTTAGAGACAGAACAAGAGACCCAGTACTTC. Amino acid sequence: CASSLETEQETQYF.

This chain connects TRBV4-3 to TRBJ2-1; TRBD2 matches at 9 bases. Per the germline V gene, CDR1 is LGHNA and CDR2 is YSLEER. V lost 0 bases, J lost 8 bases, and 5 bases stayed unmatched. The CDR3 totals 15 residues. The CDR3 sequence is CASSQEARGGHEQFF. CDR3 sequence (DNA): TGCGCCAGCAGCCAAGAAGCGCGGGGGGGCCATGAGCAGTTCTTC.

This clone turned up a few times. V is TRBV9 and J is TRBJ2-1, with 10 positions matching TRBD1. V lost 3 bases and J lost 6; bases outside the gene matches: 9. The V gene's germline CDR1 is SGDLS and CDR2 YYNGEE. The CDR3 has 16 amino acids. CDR3 loop: CASSDRGQGWVNEQFF. The CDR3 DNA reads TGTGCCAGCAGCGACCGGGGACAGGGGTGGGTCAATGAGCAGTTCTTC.

The rearrangement links TRBV5-1 to TRBJ1-3, with 7 nucleotides matching TRBD1. The CDR3 runs to 16 residues. The germline gives CDR1 SGHRS, CDR2 YFSETQ. V shed 4 bases and J 6 bases; nucleotides not matched to a gene: 13. CDR3 region: CASSASGTADLNTIYF. DNA of the CDR3: TGCGCCAGCAGCGCATCCGGGACAGCCGACTTAAACACCATATATTTT.

The gene calls are TRBV7-2 and TRBJ2-4; D not certain. The germline V and J ends were trimmed by 1 base and 6 bases, with 16 bases remaining between them. Germline assignment: CDR1 SGHTA and CDR2 FQGNSA. The CDR3 loop spans 16 amino acids. The DNA of the CDR3 is TGTGCCAGCAGCTTAGTGGCAGCGATCCCGGGAAACATTCAGTACTTC. This codes for CASSLVAAIPGNIQYF.

This clone was recorded a few times. The CDR3 sequence: CASSLSTTSGKYNEQFF. The CDR3 bases are TGTGCCAGCAGCTTATCGACGACTAGCGGGAAGTACAATGAGCAGTTCTTC. The V call is TRBV11-3, the J call TRBJ2-1, with 11 bases fitting TRBD2. With 2 bases clipped from V and 4 bases from J, the junction kept 7 bases outside the gene matches. CDR1 and CDR2 from the germline V gene are SGHNT and YENEEA. This CDR3 is 17 amino acids long.

The V gene is TRBV5-1, the J gene TRBJ2-6; a weak D match, TRBD1 (6 bases). CDR1 is SGHRS, CDR2 YFSETQ, per germline. V was clipped by 4 bases and J by 0 bases, with 14 bases between them. The CDR3 runs to 17 residues. The CDR3 region has the DNA TGCGCCAGCAGCGACCGGACAGCAAGCTCTGGGGCCAACGTCCTGACTTTC. This codes for CASSDRTASSGANVLTF.

CDR3 residues: CASSYRVSYEQYF. For the CDR3, the DNA is TGCGCCAGCAGCTACAGGGTATCCTACGAGCAGTACTTC. The rearrangement uses TRBV4-3 and TRBJ2-7; the D gene is possibly TRBD1 (6 bases). Trimming removed 5 bases from V and 1 base from J, with 9 bases in between. The CDR3 runs to 13 residues. Germline V gives CDR1 LGHNA, CDR2 YSLEER.

The V and J genes are TRBV19 and TRBJ2-7; 12 nucleotides align to TRBD1. Germline CDR1 LNHDA, CDR2 SQIVND (reference sequence). The CDR3 has 15 residues. V gave up 4 bases and J gave up 6 bases; unmatched junction bases: 7. This CDR3 reads CASSSSGTGGSEQYF. CDR3 nucleotides: TGTGCCAGTAGTAGCTCCGGGACAGGGGGCTCCGAGCAGTACTTC. Based on the CDR3 plus reference TRBV19 and TRBJ2-7, the full variable domain is DGGITQSPKYLFRKEGQNVTLSCEQNLNHDAMYWYRQDPGQGLRLIYYSQIVNDFQKGDIAEGYSVSREKKESFPLTVTSAQKNPTAFYLCASSSSGTGGSEQYFGPGTRLTVT.

This chain uses TRBV7-2 with TRBJ2-5, with 9 bases identical to TRBD2. J lost 5 bases, V lost 4 bases, and 14 bases had no gene match. Germline values: CDR1 SGHTA, CDR2 FQGNSA. The CDR3 is 17 amino acids. CDR3 DNA sequence: TGTGCCAGCAGCTGGGGCCCCCCTGCGGGGGGGCCGGAGACCCAGTACTTC. This codes for CASSWGPPAGGPETQYF.

The rearrangement uses TRBV28 and TRBJ1-3; D gene ambiguous. Trimming removed 5 bases from V and 4 bases from J, with 15 bases in between. The CDR3 is 15 residues long. Germline-derived CDR1 and CDR2 are MDHEN and SYDVKM. In DNA form, the CDR3 reads TGTGCCAGCAGTCTTTGGGCTCGTTACGGAAACACCATATATTTT. Its protein product is CASSLWARYGNTIYF.

This clone was picked up one time. The chain employs TRBV18 and TRBJ2-2, with 7 positions matching TRBD2. The V gene's germline CDR1 is KGHSH and CDR2 LQKENI. The length of the CDR3 is 17 residues. The J segment lost 4 bases and the V segment lost 0 bases, leaving 8 bases of the junction unmatched. CDR3: CASSPPGLADRTGELFF. Written as DNA, the CDR3 is TGTGCCAGCTCACCACCCGGTCTAGCGGACCGCACCGGGGAGCTGTTTTTT.

The CDR3 DNA is TGCGCCAGCAGCCCGGGGACAGGGGCCTATGGCTACACCTTC. Its protein product is CASSPGTGAYGYTF. The gene calls are TRBV5-1 and TRBJ1-2, with 10 bases identical to TRBD1. The CDR3 has 14 amino acids. Trimming removed 4 bases from V and 4 bases from J; junction bases left unmatched: 4. Germline CDR1 and CDR2: SGHRS and YFSETQ.

This chain's CDR3 is CASSLAGQGTSTDTQYF. Written as DNA, the CDR3 is TGCGCCAGCAGCTTGGCCGGACAGGGGACTAGCACAGATACGCAGTATTTT. V and J are TRBV5-1 and TRBJ2-3, with 9 bases identical to TRBD1. With V trimmed by 0 bases and J by 0 bases, 5 bases remained unmatched. The germline gives CDR1 SGHRS, CDR2 YFSETQ. There are 17 residues in the CDR3.

This clone was seen a handful of times. This chain links TRBV6-1 with TRBJ2-7; 11 positions match TRBD1. The CDR3 totals 16 residues. V shed 4 bases, J shed 3 bases, and the junction held 8 bases outside the gene matches. Germline lookup yields CDR1 MNHNS and CDR2 SASEGT. CDR3: CASSVLTGTGGYEQYF. The CDR3 DNA reads as TGTGCCAGCAGTGTCCTAACCGGGACAGGGGGCTACGAGCAGTACTTC.

This chain joins TRBV27 and TRBJ1-1; D unclear. CDR3 length equals 11 residues. Looked up from germline, CDR1 is MNHEY and CDR2 is SMNVEV (reference sequence). V was cut by 10 bases and J by 4 bases, with 10 bases left in between. In DNA form, the CDR3 reads TGTGCCACCAGCTCTCCCACTGAAGCTTTCTTT. This gives the protein CATSSPTEAFF.

The rearrangement links TRBV28 to TRBJ1-1; possible D gene TRBD1, 5 bases. Germline V CDR1 and CDR2: MDHEN, SYDVKM. The CDR3 spans 15 residues. The V and J ends lost 6 bases and 1 base respectively, with 15 bases between them. CDR3 nucleotides: TGTGCCAGCAGCCCCCCCGGGGGAACGAACACTGAAGCTTTCTTT. Translation gives CASSPPGGTNTEAFF. Complete variable domain (other parts from reference TRBV28 and TRBJ1-1): DVKVTQSSRYLVKRTGEKVFLECVQDMDHENMFWYRQDPGLGLRLIYFSYDVKMKEKGDIPEGYSVSREKKERFSLILESASTNQTSMYLCASSPPGGTNTEAFFGQGTRLTVV.

V usage is TRBV27 and J usage is TRBJ2-1; tentatively, D is TRBD2 (5 bases). Trimming pared 2 bases from V and 10 bases from J, leaving 12 bases between. Germline V gene lookup returns CDR1 MNHEY and CDR2 SMNVEV (reference sequence). CDR3 length: 13 residues. The CDR3 DNA is TGTGCCAGCAGTTTACGGGAAGGTAACGAGCAGTTCTTC. The encoded protein is CASSLREGNEQFF.

This sequence joins TRBV5-1 and TRBJ1-4; D unresolved. This CDR3 comprises 14 residues. Looked up from germline, CDR1 is SGHRS and CDR2 is YFSETQ. V was cut by 7 bases and J by 0 bases, with 10 bases left in between. The CDR3 protein is CASRPEATNEKLFF. CDR3 sequence (DNA): TGCGCCAGCCGCCCGGAGGCAACTAATGAAAAACTGTTTTTT.

The rearrangement uses TRBV9 and TRBJ2-7; 7 nucleotides line up with TRBD1. Germline assignment: CDR1 SGDLS and CDR2 YYNGEE. CDR3 length equals 14 residues. Trimming cost V 4 bases and J 4 bases; bases outside gene matches: 8. This CDR3 is CASSPRDRAYEQYF. CDR3 DNA: TGTGCCAGCAGCCCCCGAGACAGGGCGTACGAGCAGTACTTC.

V is TRBV2 and J is TRBJ1-1; a weak D match, TRBD1 (6 bases). CDR1 is SNHLY, CDR2 FYNNEI, per germline. The CDR3 has 14 amino acids. Deletions cut 1 base from V and 3 bases from J, with 9 bases between. In DNA, the CDR3 is TGTGCCAGCAGTGAAGGGCAGGGGCACACTGAAGCTTTCTTT. It is translated as CASSEGQGHTEAFF.

V gene TRBV5-1 combines with J gene TRBJ1-4; TRBD1 aligns across 9 bases. V lost 0 bases, J lost 0 bases, and 6 bases stayed unmatched. Germline V CDR1 and CDR2: SGHRS, YFSETQ. The CDR3 runs to 18 residues. The CDR3 spells CASSLGGTGSATNEKLFF. CDR3 in DNA: TGCGCCAGCAGCTTGGGTGGGACAGGGTCCGCAACTAATGAAAAACTGTTTTTT. The complete variable domain, with remaining parts taken from reference TRBV5-1 and TRBJ1-4, reads KAGVTQTPRYLIKTRGQQVTLSCSPISGHRSVSWYQQTPGQGLQFLFEYFSETQRNKGNFPGRFSGRQFSNSRSEMNVSTLELGDSALYLCASSLGGTGSATNEKLFFGSGTQLSVL.

This clone showed up just once. The gene calls are TRBV30 and TRBJ1-5; 7 bases are shared with TRBD1. This CDR3 is built from 16 residues. Germline V CDR1 and CDR2: GTSNPN, SVGIG (reference sequence). Unmatched junction bases numbered 8, after V lost 1 base and J lost 2 bases. The CDR3 here is CAWSARVGTGNQPQHF. The CDR3 nucleotides read TGTGCCTGGAGTGCTCGGGTCGGGACAGGCAATCAGCCCCAGCATTTT.

V and J are TRBV5-1 and TRBJ1-4, with 8 nucleotides matching TRBD1. V lost 4 bases and J lost 3; bases outside the gene matches: 2. The CDR3 is 14 amino acids. Germline CDR1 and CDR2: SGHRS and YFSETQ. CDR3 protein: CASSEQGANEKLFF. CDR3 in DNA: TGCGCCAGCAGCGAACAGGGGGCTAATGAAAAACTGTTTTTT.

This chain joins TRBV5-4 and TRBJ1-4, with 10 bases aligning to TRBD1. The germline gives CDR1 SGHNT, CDR2 YYREEE (reference sequence). The V gene end was trimmed by 0 bases and the J gene end by 7 bases; junction bases not matched to a gene: 3. This CDR3 region has 15 residues. The CDR3 DNA reads TGTGCCAGCAGCTTGGTCGGACAGGGGGGTGAAAAACTGTTTTTT. Amino acid sequence: CASSLVGQGGEKLFF. Full variable domain (remainder filled in from reference TRBV5-4 and TRBJ1-4): ETGVTQSPTHLIKTRGQQVTLRCSSQSGHNTVSWYQQALGQGPQFIFQYYREEENGRGNFPPRFSGLQFPNYSSELNVNALELDDSALYLCASSLVGQGGEKLFFGSGTQLSVL.

The chain recombines TRBV4-1 with TRBJ2-7, with 9 bases that match TRBD1. The CDR3 extends over 14 amino acids. J was trimmed by 2 bases and V by 4 bases; bases with no gene match: 3. CDR1 MGHRA and CDR2 YSYEKL come from the germline V gene. CDR3 loop: CASSRGTGTYEQYF. DNA of the CDR3: TGCGCCAGCAGCCGCGGGACAGGGACCTACGAGCAGTACTTC.

V is TRBV28 and J is TRBJ1-3; 9 bases align to TRBD1. The trim removed 3 bases at V and 4 bases at J, leaving 4 bases unmatched. Per the germline V gene, CDR1 is MDHEN and CDR2 is SYDVKM. The CDR3 extends over 15 amino acids. The CDR3 DNA reads TGTGCCAGCAGTTTTACAGGGGGCCGAGGAAACACCATATATTTT. This gives the protein CASSFTGGRGNTIYF.